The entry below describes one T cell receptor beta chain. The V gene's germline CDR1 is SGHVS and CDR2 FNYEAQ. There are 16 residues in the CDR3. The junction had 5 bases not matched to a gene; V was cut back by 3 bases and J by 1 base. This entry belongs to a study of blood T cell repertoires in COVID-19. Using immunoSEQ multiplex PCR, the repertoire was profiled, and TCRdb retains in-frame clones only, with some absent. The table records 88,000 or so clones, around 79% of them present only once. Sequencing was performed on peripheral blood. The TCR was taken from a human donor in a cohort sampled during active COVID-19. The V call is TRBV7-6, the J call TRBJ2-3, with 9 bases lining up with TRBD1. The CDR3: CASSLTGGSGTDTQYF. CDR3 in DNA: TGTGCCAGCAGCTTGACAGGGGGTTCGGGCACAGATACGCAGTATTTT.